Included here is one T cell receptor beta chain sequence, with context. At least two post-ART and at least one pre-ART PBMC sample were available for each donor. The CDR3 extends over 14 amino acids. CDR1 and CDR2 (germline): SQVTM, ANQGSEA. Trimming took 3 bases from V and 5 from J; bases not matched to a gene: 1. This record belongs to a study of long-term antiretroviral therapy in people with HIV. Survey level was the resolution at which the v3.0 immunoSEQ assay ran. TCRdb's table, derived via immunoSEQ multiplex PCR, lists solely in-frame clones and lacks some. The sample consists of several thousand clones, under 85% of them appearing once.

The material sequenced was unsorted PBMCs, taken 1.1 years after starting antiretroviral therapy. This chain links TRBV29-1 with TRBJ2-2; TRBD1 matches at 12 bases. This TCR was recovered from a middle-aged man with HIV. CDR3 amino acids: CSVEGQGATGELFF. The DNA of the CDR3 is TGCAGCGTTGAGGGACAGGGGGCAACCGGGGAGCTGTTTTTT.